The 2 T cell receptor beta chains listed next were all sequenced from one sample in a study of cytomegalovirus exposure and HLA in healthy donors. The PCR used 60 Vbeta and 13 Jbeta primers. Assay: immunoSEQ multiplex PCR; the TCRdb copy retains only in-frame clones and omits some. The data show roughly 73,000 clones, about 84% seen once. The sample was PBMCs. Receptors were obtained from a man aged 40-49 years in good health and CMV-seronegative.

The chain joins TRBV5-1 to TRBJ1-2; D may be TRBD1 (6 bases). This CDR3 contains 15 residues. CDR1 SGHRS and CDR2 YFSETQ come from the germline V gene. V dropped 3 bases and J dropped 4 bases, with 16 bases sitting between them. The chain's CDR3 is CASSSARQEVYGYTF. CDR3 nucleotide sequence: TGCGCCAGCAGCTCAGCCCGACAGGAAGTCTATGGCTACACCTTC.

The chain couples TRBV6-5 to TRBJ1-6; maybe TRBD1 (5 bases). The CDR3 extends over 15 amino acids. Germline V gene sequence: CDR1 MNHEY, CDR2 SVGAGI. Trimming took off 0 bases at V and 10 bases at J, with 13 bases between the two ends. The CDR3 here is CASSYSAGRGSPLHF. CDR3 in DNA: TGTGCCAGCAGTTACTCAGCAGGGCGGGGATCACCCCTCCACTTT.